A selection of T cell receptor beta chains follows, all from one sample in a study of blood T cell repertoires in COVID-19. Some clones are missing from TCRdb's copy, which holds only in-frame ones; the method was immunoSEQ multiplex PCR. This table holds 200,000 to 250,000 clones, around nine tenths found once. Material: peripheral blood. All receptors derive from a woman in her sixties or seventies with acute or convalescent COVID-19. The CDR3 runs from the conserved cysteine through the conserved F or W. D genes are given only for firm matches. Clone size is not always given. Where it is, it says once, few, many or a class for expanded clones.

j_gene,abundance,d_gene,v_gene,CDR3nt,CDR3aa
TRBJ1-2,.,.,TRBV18,TGTGCCAGCTCACCTGCAACGGATGGCTACACCTTC,CASSPATDGYTF
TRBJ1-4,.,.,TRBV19,TGTGCCAGTATGCGGGGGCGGAATGAAAAACTGTTTTTT,CASMRGRNEKLFF
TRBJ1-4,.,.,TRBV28,TGTGCCAGCAGTTTATACGGGTTCGCTAATGAAAAACTGTTTTTT,CASSLYGFANEKLFF
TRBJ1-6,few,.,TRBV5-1,TGCGCCAGCAGCTTAGACGGACAAATCCCATATAATTCACCCCTCCACTTT,CASSLDGQIPYNSPLHF
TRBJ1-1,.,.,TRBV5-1,TGCGCCAGCAGCTTGAGGGGGAGCACTGAAGCTTTCTTT,CASSLRGSTEAFF
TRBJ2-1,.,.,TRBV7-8,TGTGCCAGCAGCCCTTTCCGTGAGCAGTTCTTC,CASSPFREQFF
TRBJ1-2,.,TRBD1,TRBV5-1,TGCGCCAGCAGCACCGGGACAGAGGGTAAAGGCTACACCTTC,CASSTGTEGKGYTF
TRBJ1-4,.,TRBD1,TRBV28,TGTGCCAGCAGAAGGGACAGTCATAATGAAAAACTGTTTTTT,CASRRDSHNEKLFF
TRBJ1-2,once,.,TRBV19,TGTGCCAGTAGTATAAAGGACAGCGGCTACACCTTC,CASSIKDSGYTF
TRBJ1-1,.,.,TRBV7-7,TGTGCTAGCAGCTTAGGAGGGGGGAACACTGAAGCTTTCTTT,CASSLGGGNTEAFF
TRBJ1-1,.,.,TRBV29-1,TGCAGCGTCCCAGGCACTGAAGCTTTCTTT,CSVPGTEAFF
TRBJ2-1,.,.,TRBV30,TGTGCCTGGAGCTCACGAGACAGCCGAAATGAGCAGTTCTTC,CAWSSRDSRNEQFF
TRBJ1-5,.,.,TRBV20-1,TGCAGTGCTAGTATGGGGGGTTATAGCAATCAGCCCCAGCATTTT,CSASMGGYSNQPQHF
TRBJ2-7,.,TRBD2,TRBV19,TGTGCCAGTAGTGCGGGACTAGCGGGAACCTACGAGCAGTACTTC,CASSAGLAGTYEQYF